These 16 T cell receptor beta chains originate from one sample sequenced in a study of blood T cell repertoires in COVID-19. Libraries were prepared by immunoSEQ multiplex PCR; TCRdb keeps only in-frame clonotypes and omits some of them. The sample has 290,000 or so clones; approximately 80% are singletons. Sequences were obtained from PBMCs or T cells enriched from blood (not recorded which). All receptors derive from a middle-aged man who had been exposed to COVID-19.

This chain joins TRBV21-1 and TRBJ2-7; no check of the table's D call, TRBD1, against the DNA was made. TRBV21-1 has pseudogene status. The CDR3 extends over 13 amino acids. CDR3 sequence (DNA): TGTGCCAGCAGCTACCGGGACAGGGACGAGCAGTACTTC. Amino acids: CASSYRDRDEQYF.

The genes are TRBV7-3 and TRBJ1-1, with 9 positions matching TRBD1. Germline trimming cut 5 bases from V and 4 bases from J; bases unmatched to any gene: 2. CDR3 length: 13 residues. The V gene's germline CDR1 is SGHTA and CDR2 FQGTGA. As DNA, the CDR3 is TGTGCCAGCAGCACGACAGGGGGCACTGAAGCTTTCTTT. It encodes CASSTTGGTEAFF.

This sequence joins TRBV18 and TRBJ1-4; the match to TRBD1 covers 10 bases. The CDR3 is 17 amino acids. J was trimmed by 0 bases and V by 6 bases; bases with no gene match: 7. Germline V CDR1 and CDR2: KGHSH, LQKENI. The CDR3: CASSPRGTGATNEKLFF. CDR3 nucleotide sequence: TGTGCCAGCTCGCCAAGGGGGACAGGGGCAACTAATGAAAAACTGTTTTTT.

The chain carries TRBV27 and TRBJ1-6; D remains unclear. Trimming removed 10 bases from V and 4 bases from J, with 11 bases in between. The germline gives CDR1 MNHEY, CDR2 SMNVEV (reference sequence). CDR3 length: 13 amino acids. The CDR3 sequence: CATRTAYNSPLHF. The CDR3 DNA follows: TGTGCCACCCGTACAGCTTATAATTCACCCCTCCACTTT.

This clone came up once. CDR3 loop: CASSLGSNYEQYF. For the CDR3, the DNA is TGTGCCAGCAGTTTAGGATCTAACTACGAGCAGTACTTC. J is TRBJ2-7 and V is TRBV12-3 or TRBV12-4; D is ambiguous. The length of the CDR3 is 13 residues. Trimming removed 1 base at V and 3 bases at J, with 7 bases between.

CDR3 protein: CAWRTSNQPQHF. DNA of the CDR3: TGTGCCTGGAGGACTTCCAATCAGCCCCAGCATTTT. The V gene is TRBV30, the J gene TRBJ1-5; D not resolved. Germline V gene data show CDR1 as GTSNPN and CDR2 as SVGIG (reference sequence). The CDR3 is 12 residues long. V dropped 3 bases and J dropped 3 bases, with 6 bases sitting between them.

The genes are TRBV27 and TRBJ2-7; D perhaps matches TRBD1 (6 bases). From germline, CDR1 is MNHEY and CDR2 SMNVEV (reference sequence). This CDR3 has 13 residues. V lost 5 bases, J lost 4 bases, and 12 bases lay in between. Here the CDR3 reads CASSPITGYEQYF. DNA for the CDR3: TGTGCCAGCAGTCCGATAACAGGGTACGAGCAGTACTTC.

The genes are TRBV14 and TRBJ2-2; D may be TRBD1 (6 bases). Germline loops: CDR1 SGHDN, CDR2 FVKESK. The CDR3 sequence is 15 residues long. V lost 4 bases, J lost 4 bases, and 13 bases lay in between. The CDR3 DNA follows: TGTGCCAGCAGCCCGTTACAGGGTTTCACCGGGGAGCTGTTTTTT. Amino acid sequence: CASSPLQGFTGELFF. Looking up the rest from reference TRBV14 and TRBJ2-2 gives the full variable domain: EAGVTQFPSHSVIEKGQTVTLRCDPISGHDNLYWYRRVMGKEIKFLLHFVKESKQDESGMPNNRFLAERTGGTYSTLKVQPAELEDSGVYFCASSPLQGFTGELFFGEGSRLTVL.

This chain uses TRBV5-1 with TRBJ1-1, with D possibly TRBD1 on 6 matching bases. CDR3 length: 14 amino acids. Trimming stripped 4 bases from V and 5 bases from J, with 15 bases between. The V gene's germline CDR1 is SGHRS and CDR2 YFSETQ. The CDR3 DNA follows: TGCGCCAGCAGCGCCCAGGGGTCGGGGACTGAAGCTTTCTTT. The encoded protein is CASSAQGSGTEAFF.

This clone turned up a few times. Other DNA sequences in this sample translate to the same CDR3. V usage is TRBV5-1 and J usage is TRBJ2-1; 12 bases match TRBD2. CDR1 is SGHRS and CDR2 is YFSETQ in the germline V gene. The CDR3 is 15 residues long. The trim removed 4 bases at V and 4 bases at J, leaving 3 bases unmatched. The CDR3 sequence is CASSPGTSGYNEQFF. DNA of the CDR3: TGCGCCAGCAGCCCCGGGACTAGCGGGTACAATGAGCAGTTCTTC.

V and J are TRBV6-5 and TRBJ1-6, with D possibly matching TRBD1 (5 bases). V lost 4 bases and J lost 10, with 8 bases in between. The germline V gene has CDR1 MNHEY and CDR2 SVGAGI. The CDR3 sequence is 12 residues long. CDR3 sequence (DNA): TGTGCCAGCAGTTCAGGGTTCTCACCCCTCCACTTT. Amino acid sequence: CASSSGFSPLHF.

This chain connects TRBV7-9 to TRBJ2-1; D is perhaps TRBD2 (6 bases). CDR1 is SEHNR, CDR2 FQNEAQ, per germline (reference sequence). V was shortened by 4 bases and J by 11 bases, with 18 bases between the two germline ends. This CDR3 spans 14 amino acids. CDR3 protein: CASSSIRGARQQFF. The CDR3 DNA is TGTGCCAGCAGCTCGATTCGCGGGGCTCGGCAGCAGTTCTTC. Based on the CDR3 plus reference TRBV7-9 and TRBJ2-1, the full variable domain is DTGVSQNPRHKITKRGQNVTFRCDPISEHNRLYWYRQTLGQGPEFLTYFQNEAQLEKSRLLSDRFSAERPKGSFSTLEIQRTEQGDSAMYLCASSSIRGARQQFFGPGTRLTVL.

J is TRBJ2-7 and V is TRBV9, with 10 bases aligning to TRBD1. V was clipped by 0 bases and J by 3 bases; unmatched bases: 3. The CDR3 runs 15 residues. The germline V gene has CDR1 SGDLS and CDR2 YYNGEE. For the CDR3, the DNA is TGTGCCAGCAGCGTAGGAGGGGACAGGGGCTACGAGCAGTACTTC. Protein product: CASSVGGDRGYEQYF. The full variable domain, completed using reference TRBV9 and TRBJ2-7, is DSGVTQTPKHLITATGQRVTLRCSPRSGDLSVYWYQQSLDQGLQFLIQYYNGEERAKGNILERFSAQQFPDLHSELNLSSLELGDSALYFCASSVGGDRGYEQYFGPGTRLTVT.

This chain connects TRBV19 to TRBJ2-2; D unclear. The V gene lost 3 bases and the J gene lost 0 bases, with 5 bases spanning the gap. The CDR3 is made up of 14 amino acids. Germline CDR1 and CDR2: LNHDA and SQIVND (reference sequence). CDR3 loop: CASSISANTGELFF. For the CDR3, the DNA is TGTGCCAGTAGTATTTCCGCGAACACCGGGGAGCTGTTTTTT.

The chain combines TRBV27 with TRBJ2-7; 9 bases align to TRBD2. With V trimmed by 2 bases and J by 2 bases, 4 bases remained unmatched. The CDR3 is made up of 15 amino acids. Germline CDR1 and CDR2: MNHEY and SMNVEV (reference sequence). The CDR3 protein is CASSLAGGGAYEQYF. The CDR3 DNA reads as TGTGCCAGCAGTTTAGCGGGAGGGGGGGCCTACGAGCAGTACTTC.

The chain couples TRBV5-4 to TRBJ1-1; D is undetermined. Trimming removed 4 bases from V and 7 bases from J, with 14 bases in between. The germline CDR1 and CDR2 sequences are SGHNT and YYREEE (reference sequence). The CDR3 extends over 13 amino acids. CDR3 DNA sequence: TGTGCCAGCAGCGACCCTCTCGGGGATGAAGCTTTCTTT. Protein sequence: CASSDPLGDEAFF.